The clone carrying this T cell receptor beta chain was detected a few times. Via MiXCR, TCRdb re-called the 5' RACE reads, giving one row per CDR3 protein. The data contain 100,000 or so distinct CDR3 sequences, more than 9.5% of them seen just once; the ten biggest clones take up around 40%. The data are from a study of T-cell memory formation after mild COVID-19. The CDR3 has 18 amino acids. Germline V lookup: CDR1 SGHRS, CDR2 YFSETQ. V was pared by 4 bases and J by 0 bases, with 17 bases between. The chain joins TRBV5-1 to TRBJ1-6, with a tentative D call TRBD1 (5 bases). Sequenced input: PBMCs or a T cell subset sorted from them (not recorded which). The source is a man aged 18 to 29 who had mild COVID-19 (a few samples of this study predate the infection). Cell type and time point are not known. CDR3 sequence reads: CASSGAGRTSSYNSPLHF. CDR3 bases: TGCGCCAGCAGCGGGGCCGGACGGACTAGCTCCTATAATTCACCCCTCCACTTT.